This T cell receptor (beta chain) comes out of a study of shared clonotypes between healthy human individuals. Broader study findings: Generation of non-shared clonotypes was less probable than generation of clonotypes shared by all four donors.

In regard to this clone: The antigen remains unidentified.

For each subset, genomic DNA was distributed in equal portions over several immunoSEQ plates. As handled by the study authors: ImmunoSEQ yielded junction-only sequences lacking quality scores, so filtering differed. The table came from immunoSEQ multiplex PCR; TCRdb's copy has only in-frame clones and leaves some out. V and J calls and clone size are copied from that table; D and trimming were computed from the DNA. In the table there are roughly 1,500,000 clones, 95% to 99% of which are singletons. The TCR originated in a young man in good health. Sequenced material: naive CD4+ T cells sorted from blood. Subset in this sample: CD45RA+ positively selected.

The CDR3 DNA is TGTGCCAGCAGTAAGGCGACGGTAGGCCCGTGGGAGCAGTACTTC. It specifies CASSKATVGPWEQYF. V is TRBV6-1 and J is TRBJ2-7; no clear D. The V end lost 5 bases, the J end lost 7 bases, and 21 bases lay between the germline ends. Germline CDR1 is MNHNS and CDR2 is SASEGT. This CDR3 has 15 residues.